The T cell receptor beta chain described here comes from a study of cytomegalovirus exposure and HLA in healthy donors. This clone occurred once. Vbeta (60) and Jbeta (13) primers were used in the PCR. Data came from immunoSEQ multiplex PCR; TCRdb stores just in-frame clones and leaves some out. Seen here are about 200,000 clones, approximately 80% observed once, and the top ten hold 15% to 19%. Trimming removed 4 bases at V and 2 bases at J, with 12 bases between. CDR3 length equals 13 residues. Per the germline V gene, CDR1 is SQVTM and CDR2 is ANQGSEA. Samples came from healthy bone marrow donors. The chain couples TRBV29-1 to TRBJ2-7; possibly TRBD2 for D (5 bases). The receptor was derived from a man in his forties or fifties in good health and CMV-seronegative. The sequencing input was PBMCs. The CDR3 DNA follows: TGCAGCGTTGGCCCCGGCGGGCCCTACGAGCAGTACTTC. Translation gives CSVGPGGPYEQYF.